The 18 T cell receptor beta chains below all came from one sample that was sequenced in a study of blood T cells in healthy people across ages (dated by TCRdb to between 2014 and 2017). Libraries were built with 5' RACE. TCRdb records Illumina HiSeq 2500 as the sequencer. A second 7 to 11 cycle PCR used a sample-barcoded 5' primer and a J-beta primer mix. TCRdb reran the public reads through fastp at Q25 and MiXCR, keeping productive beta chains. Rows with a matching CDR3 protein are joined into one entry that keeps the most common DNA and genes. In all, the sample holds around 620,000 distinct CDR3 sequences, and about 25% of those were seen once. In total, the top ten clones hold around 18% of the sample. The specimen sequenced was blood. The receptor source for this set is a woman in her 70s in good health.

The J gene is TRBJ2-1, the V gene TRBV7-2, with TRBD2 identical over 13 bases. The germline V gene encodes CDR1 SGHTA and CDR2 FQGNSA. This CDR3 spans 17 amino acids. V trimming: 3 bases; J trimming: 2 bases; junction bases outside the gene matches: 4. This chain's CDR3 is CASSLGGTSGTYNEQFF. For the CDR3, the DNA is TGTGCCAGCAGCTTGGGGGGGACTAGCGGGACCTACAATGAGCAGTTCTTC.

This clonotype occurred a few times. Sequence at one end of the junction differs from germline and may be a read error. The rearrangement uses TRBV5-1 and TRBJ2-5, with 7 bases aligning to TRBD2. The CDR3 extends over 13 amino acids. Germline CDR1 and CDR2: SGHRS and YFSETQ. The CDR3 DNA reads TGCGCCAGCAGCAGCGGACTAGAGGAGACCCGGTACTTC. It yields the protein CASSSGLEETRYF.

The chain has TRBV6-5 and TRBJ1-1, with 8 bases matching TRBD1. Germline CDR1 MNHEY, CDR2 SVGAGI. The CDR3 consists of 14 residues. V shed 5 bases, J shed 4 bases, and the junction held 6 bases outside the gene matches. CDR3 loop: CASSRTGGSTEAFF. The CDR3 DNA is TGTGCCAGCAGTCGTACAGGGGGAAGCACTGAAGCTTTCTTT.

This clonotype was observed a handful of times. The chain employs TRBV20-1 and TRBJ1-2, with D hard to call. Per the germline V gene, CDR1 is DFQATT and CDR2 is SNEGSKA (reference sequence). There are 13 residues in the CDR3. V was cut by 5 bases and J by 2 bases, with 12 bases left in between. CDR3 sequence (DNA): TGCAGTGCTCTCGGACTCCTGAACTATGGCTACACCTTC. This gives the protein CSALGLLNYGYTF.

This clonotype was picked up a small number of times. This chain uses TRBV11-1 with TRBJ1-1; D is unclear. The CDR3 runs to 12 residues. The V end lost 5 bases, the J end lost 4 bases, and 8 bases lay between the germline ends. Germline V CDR1 and CDR2: SGHAT, FQDESV (reference sequence). The CDR3 bases are TGTGCCAGCAGCCCCCCTACCACTGAAGCTTTCTTT. It translates to CASSPPTTEAFF.

This clonotype was seen a handful of times. The rearrangement uses TRBV7-9 and TRBJ1-1; 7 positions match TRBD1. The germline gives CDR1 SEHNR, CDR2 FQNEAQ (reference sequence). The CDR3 length is 14 residues. The V segment lost 3 bases and the J segment 3 bases; nucleotides outside the gene matches: 4. CDR3 amino acids: CASSFWGQYTEAFF. CDR3 nucleotides: TGTGCCAGCAGCTTCTGGGGACAGTACACTGAAGCTTTCTTT.

This clonotype was recorded a few times. An end of the junction does not agree with germline; a read error may underlie this. DNA for the CDR3: TGTGCCAGCAGCCCCCGAATTGGGGCGGGGGTAGAGATCCAGTACTTC. It codes for CASSPRIGAGVEIQYF. V usage is TRBV7-2 and J usage is TRBJ2-5; the match to TRBD2 covers 7 bases. Germline V lookup: CDR1 SGHTA, CDR2 FQGNSA. The CDR3 runs to 16 residues.

Here the CDR3 DNA reads TGTGCCAGCAGTTTGGGGAAAATCAATGAGCAGTTCTTC. Protein: CASSLGKINEQFF. This chain uses TRBV12-3 or TRBV12-4 with TRBJ2-1; D unclear. The germline V and J ends were trimmed by 3 bases and 6 bases, with 9 bases remaining between them. CDR3 length: 13 residues.

The chain recombines TRBV9 with TRBJ2-5, with D possibly TRBD2 on 6 matching bases. The CDR3 sequence is 15 residues long. V lost 4 bases to trimming and J lost 0 bases, with 13 bases between them. Germline CDR1 and CDR2: SGDLS and YYNGEE. CDR3 DNA sequence: TGTGCCAGCAGCCCGGGGACTTTGTACCAAGAGACCCAGTACTTC. Protein: CASSPGTLYQETQYF.

In DNA form, the CDR3 reads TGCAGTGCCCTGGGGGGGCCGGTTTCAGAGACCCAGTACTTC. Its translation is CSALGGPVSETQYF. The chain uses TRBV20-1 and TRBJ2-5; D is possibly TRBD2 (7 bases). There are 14 residues in the CDR3. V was cut by 6 bases and J by 4 bases, with 18 bases left in between. The germline V gene has CDR1 DFQATT and CDR2 SNEGSKA (reference sequence).

The V gene is TRBV12-5, the J gene TRBJ2-3; TRBD2 aligns across 11 bases. With V trimmed by 0 bases and J by 4 bases, 3 bases remained unmatched. Germline values: CDR1 LGHNT, CDR2 FRNRAP. The CDR3 length is 16 residues. The CDR3: CASGLVLAGEADTQYF. CDR3 bases: TGTGCTAGTGGTTTGGTACTAGCGGGAGAAGCAGATACGCAGTATTTT.

The V and J genes are TRBV7-9 and TRBJ2-5; TRBD2 aligns across 8 bases. Germline CDR1 is SEHNR and CDR2 is FQNEAQ (reference sequence). The CDR3 totals 13 residues. The junction had 5 bases not matched to a gene; V was cut back by 6 bases and J by 5 bases. The CDR3 reads CASRGLVSETQYF. For the CDR3, the DNA is TGTGCCAGCAGGGGACTAGTTTCGGAGACCCAGTACTTC.

V gene TRBV4-1 combines with J gene TRBJ2-3, with 11 positions matching TRBD1. Per germline, CDR1 MGHRA and CDR2 YSYEKL. The CDR3 spans 16 residues. Germline trimming cut 4 bases from V and 4 bases from J; bases unmatched to any gene: 7. CDR3 in amino acids: CASSLGQGAGADTQYF. DNA of the CDR3: TGCGCCAGCAGCCTTGGACAGGGGGCTGGCGCAGATACGCAGTATTTT.

There are a few counts of this clonotype. The chain employs TRBV20-1 and TRBJ1-2; possibly TRBD1 for D (5 bases). The CDR3 has 15 amino acids. Germline-derived CDR1 and CDR2 are DFQATT and SNEGSKA (reference sequence). Deletions cut 0 bases from V and 6 bases from J, with 17 bases between. CDR3 sequence reads: CSARDDPRESDGYTF. The CDR3 nucleotides are TGCAGTGCTAGAGATGACCCCAGGGAATCGGATGGCTACACCTTC.

This clonotype was picked up a small number of times. The chain carries TRBV28 and TRBJ1-5; 7 bases are shared with TRBD1. The V gene end was trimmed by 4 bases and the J gene end by 6 bases; junction bases not matched to a gene: 6. Germline V gene lookup returns CDR1 MDHEN and CDR2 SYDVKM. This CDR3 contains 14 residues. The CDR3 nucleotides read TGTGCCAGCAGTTCCCGCGACAGGGTTCAGCCCCAGCATTTT. This sequence encodes CASSSRDRVQPQHF.

The J gene is TRBJ2-2, the V gene TRBV7-8; maybe TRBD1 (5 bases). CDR1 SGHVS and CDR2 FQNEAQ come from the germline V gene. The CDR3 runs 13 residues. V lost 7 bases to trimming and J lost 1 base, with 7 bases between them. CDR3 amino acids: CASTQGNTGELFF. In DNA form, the CDR3 reads TGTGCCAGCACTCAGGGGAACACCGGGGAGCTGTTTTTT.

The chain is built from TRBV3-1 and TRBJ2-2, with 10 bases fitting TRBD1. Per the germline V gene, CDR1 is LGHDT and CDR2 is YNNKEL (reference sequence). The trim removed 7 bases at V and 6 bases at J, leaving 8 bases unmatched. CDR3 length: 15 residues. The CDR3 sequence: CASNPGQGIAGELFF. The CDR3 DNA is TGTGCCAGCAACCCGGGACAGGGGATCGCCGGGGAGCTGTTTTTT.

The rearrangement uses TRBV7-2 and TRBJ1-1; unclear D gene. In germline, CDR1 is SGHTA, CDR2 FQGNSA. This CDR3 is built from 15 residues. Trimming took 5 bases from V and 4 from J, leaving 17 bases between them. The CDR3 reads CASSPMGTRGTEAFF. CDR3 nucleotide sequence: TGTGCCAGCAGCCCAATGGGAACTAGAGGCACTGAAGCTTTCTTT.